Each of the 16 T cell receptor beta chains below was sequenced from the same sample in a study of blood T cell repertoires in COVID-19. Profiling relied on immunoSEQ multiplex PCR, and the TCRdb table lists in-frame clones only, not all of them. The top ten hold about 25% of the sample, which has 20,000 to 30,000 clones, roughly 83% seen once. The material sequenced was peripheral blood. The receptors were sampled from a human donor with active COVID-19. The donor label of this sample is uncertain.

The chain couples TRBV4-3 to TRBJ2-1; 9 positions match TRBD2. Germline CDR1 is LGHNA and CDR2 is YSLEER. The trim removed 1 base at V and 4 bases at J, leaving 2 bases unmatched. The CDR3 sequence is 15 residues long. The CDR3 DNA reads TGCGCCAGCAGCCAAGTAGCGGGGGCGTACAATGAGCAGTTCTTC. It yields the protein CASSQVAGAYNEQFF.

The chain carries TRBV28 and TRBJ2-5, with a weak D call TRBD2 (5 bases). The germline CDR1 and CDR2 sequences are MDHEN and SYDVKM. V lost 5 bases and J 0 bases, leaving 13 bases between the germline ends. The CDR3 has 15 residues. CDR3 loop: CASSGLLGHQETQYF. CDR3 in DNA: TGTGCCAGCAGTGGACTGCTCGGACACCAAGAGACCCAGTACTTC.

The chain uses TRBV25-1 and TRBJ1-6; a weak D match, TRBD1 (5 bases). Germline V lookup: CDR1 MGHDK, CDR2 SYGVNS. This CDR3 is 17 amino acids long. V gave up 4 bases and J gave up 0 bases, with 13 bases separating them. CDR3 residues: CASSAIDSHSYNSPLHF. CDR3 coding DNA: TGTGCCAGCAGTGCTATAGACAGCCACTCCTATAATTCACCCCTCCACTTT. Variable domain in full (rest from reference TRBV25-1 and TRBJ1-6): EADIYQTPRYLVIGTGKKITLECSQTMGHDKMYWYQQDPGMELHLIHYSYGVNSTEKGDLSSESTVSRIRTEHFPLTLESARPSHTSQYLCASSAIDSHSYNSPLHFGNGTRLTVT.

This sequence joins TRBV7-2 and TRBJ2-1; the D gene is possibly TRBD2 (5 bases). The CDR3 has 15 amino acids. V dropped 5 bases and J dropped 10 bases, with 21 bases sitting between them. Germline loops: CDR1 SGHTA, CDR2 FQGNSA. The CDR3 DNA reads TGTGCCAGCAGCGTATCCCCGAGCGGCTTCGGGGAGCAGTTCTTC. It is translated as CASSVSPSGFGEQFF.

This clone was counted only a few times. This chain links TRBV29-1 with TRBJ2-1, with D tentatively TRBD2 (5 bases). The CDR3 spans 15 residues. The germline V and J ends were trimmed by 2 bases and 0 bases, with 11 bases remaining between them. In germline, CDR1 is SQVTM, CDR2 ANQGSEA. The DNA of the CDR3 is TGCAGCGTTGAATTTTGGGAGAGCTCCTACAATGAGCAGTTCTTC. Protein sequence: CSVEFWESSYNEQFF.

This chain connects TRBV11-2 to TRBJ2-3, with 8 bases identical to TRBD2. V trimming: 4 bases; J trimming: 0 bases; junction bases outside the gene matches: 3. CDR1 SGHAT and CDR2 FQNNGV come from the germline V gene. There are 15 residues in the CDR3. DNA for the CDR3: TGTGCCAGCAGCTCGCCTAGCGGGAGCACAGATACGCAGTATTTT. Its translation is CASSSPSGSTDTQYF.

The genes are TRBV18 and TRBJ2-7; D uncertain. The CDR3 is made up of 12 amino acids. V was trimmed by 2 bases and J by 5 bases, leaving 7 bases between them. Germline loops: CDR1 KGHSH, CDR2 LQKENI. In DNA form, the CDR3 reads TGTGCCAGCTCACCAAGGCAGGACGAGCAGTACTTC. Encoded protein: CASSPRQDEQYF.

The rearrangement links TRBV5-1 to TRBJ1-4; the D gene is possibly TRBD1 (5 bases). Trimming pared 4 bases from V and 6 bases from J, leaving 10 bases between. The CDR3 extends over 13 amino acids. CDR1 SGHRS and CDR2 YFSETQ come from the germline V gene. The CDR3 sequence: CASSILGDEKLFF. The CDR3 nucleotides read TGCGCCAGCAGCATCCTAGGGGATGAAAAACTGTTTTTT.

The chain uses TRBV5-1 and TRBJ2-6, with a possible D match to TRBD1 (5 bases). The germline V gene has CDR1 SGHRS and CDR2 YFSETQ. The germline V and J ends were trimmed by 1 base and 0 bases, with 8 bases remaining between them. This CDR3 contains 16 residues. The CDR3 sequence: CASSLIRDSGANVLTF. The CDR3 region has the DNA TGCGCCAGCAGCTTGATCAGGGACTCTGGGGCCAACGTCCTGACTTTC.

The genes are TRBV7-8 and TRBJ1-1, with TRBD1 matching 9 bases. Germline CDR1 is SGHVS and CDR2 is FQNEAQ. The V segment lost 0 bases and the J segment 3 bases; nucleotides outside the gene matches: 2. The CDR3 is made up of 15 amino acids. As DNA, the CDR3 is TGTGCCAGCAGCTTAGCTGGACAGGGGTACACTGAAGCTTTCTTT. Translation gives CASSLAGQGYTEAFF.

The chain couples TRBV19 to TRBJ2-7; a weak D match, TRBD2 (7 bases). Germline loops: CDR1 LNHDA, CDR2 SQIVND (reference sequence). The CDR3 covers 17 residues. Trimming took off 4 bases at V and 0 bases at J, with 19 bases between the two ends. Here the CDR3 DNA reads TGTGCCAGTAGTAAGTTGGGGACGGGGGGCGGCTCCTACGAGCAGTACTTC. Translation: CASSKLGTGGGSYEQYF.

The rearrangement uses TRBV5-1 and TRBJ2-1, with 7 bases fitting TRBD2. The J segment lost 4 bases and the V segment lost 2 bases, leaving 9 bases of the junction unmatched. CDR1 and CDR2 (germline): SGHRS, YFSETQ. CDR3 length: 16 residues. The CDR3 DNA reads TGCGCCAGCAGCTTTGCCGGGACTACCTTATACAATGAGCAGTTCTTC. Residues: CASSFAGTTLYNEQFF.

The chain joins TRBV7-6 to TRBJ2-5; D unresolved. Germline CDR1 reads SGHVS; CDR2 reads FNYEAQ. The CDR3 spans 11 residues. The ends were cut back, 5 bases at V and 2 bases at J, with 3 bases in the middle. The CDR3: CASSQQETQYF. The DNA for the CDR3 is TGTGCCAGCAGCCAACAAGAGACCCAGTACTTC.

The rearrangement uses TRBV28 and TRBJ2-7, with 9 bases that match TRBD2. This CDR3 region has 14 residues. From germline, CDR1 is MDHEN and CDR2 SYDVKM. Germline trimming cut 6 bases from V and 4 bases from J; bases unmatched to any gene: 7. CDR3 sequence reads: CASRDSGSNYEQYF. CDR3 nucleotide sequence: TGTGCCAGCAGAGATAGCGGGAGTAATTACGAGCAGTACTTC.

The CDR3 is CASSVSTASTDTQYF. DNA for the CDR3: TGTGCCAGCAGCGTGTCGACAGCTAGCACAGATACGCAGTATTTT. The chain links TRBV9 to TRBJ2-3, with D perhaps TRBD1 (5 bases). Germline V lookup: CDR1 SGDLS, CDR2 YYNGEE. Trimming took 2 bases from V and 0 from J, leaving 10 bases between them. This CDR3 contains 15 residues. The full variable domain, its missing parts supplied by reference TRBV9 and TRBJ2-3, is DSGVTQTPKHLITATGQRVTLRCSPRSGDLSVYWYQQSLDQGLQFLIQYYNGEERAKGNILERFSAQQFPDLHSELNLSSLELGDSALYFCASSVSTASTDTQYFGPGTRLTVL.

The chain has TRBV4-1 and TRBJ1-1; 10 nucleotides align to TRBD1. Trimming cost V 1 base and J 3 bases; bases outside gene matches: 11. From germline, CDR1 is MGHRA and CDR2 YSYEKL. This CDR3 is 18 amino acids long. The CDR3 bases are TGCGCCAGCAGCCAAGCGCTCCCGACAGGGGGCCAGTACACTGAAGCTTTCTTT. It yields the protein CASSQALPTGGQYTEAFF.